What follows are 18 T cell receptor beta chains derived from one specimen sequenced in a study of shared clonotypes between healthy human individuals (TCRdb year 2020). To prepare the library, the immunoSEQ multiplex PCR assay was applied. The immuneACCESS repertoire file appears here via TCRdb, limited to in-frame rearrangements. These files lack a portion of the clones; in checked studies, under half of the deficit traces to unresolved V genes, and the cause of the others is not known. This sample comprises 550,000 to 850,000 clones, about 74% of them detected only once. Of the sample, approximately 1.7% falls within the top ten clones. Material for sequencing was memory CD4+ T cells sorted from blood. The sample's cell subset or site label, decoded: CD45RA-negative fraction. Source of these receptors: a woman aged 25 to 39 in good health.

A few counts support this clone. This sequence joins TRBV7-2 and TRBJ2-5, with 7 bases fitting TRBD1. V was clipped by 6 bases and J by 4 bases; unmatched bases: 8. Looked up from germline, CDR1 is SGHTA and CDR2 is FQGNSA. The CDR3 sequence is 14 residues long. CDR3 region: CASSSGQARETQYF. CDR3 in DNA: TGTGCCAGCAGTTCTGGACAGGCGAGAGAGACCCAGTACTTC. Using reference TRBV7-2 and TRBJ2-5 for the parts outside the CDR3, the full variable domain is GAGVSQSPSNKVTEKGKDVELRCDPISGHTALYWYRQSLGQGLEFLIYFQGNSAPDKSGLPSDRFSAERTGGSVSTLTIQRTQQEDSAVYLCASSSGQARETQYFGPGTRLLVL.

The chain uses TRBV7-8 and TRBJ1-2; 7 nucleotides align to TRBD1. The CDR3 extends over 15 amino acids. From germline, CDR1 is SGHVS and CDR2 FQNEAQ. With V trimmed by 2 bases and J by 3 bases, 6 bases remained unmatched. The CDR3: CASSLSDRIYYGYTF. DNA of the CDR3: TGTGCCAGCAGCTTATCGGACAGGATATACTATGGCTACACCTTC.

This clone showed up just a few times. This chain joins TRBV28 and TRBJ1-2, with D perhaps TRBD1 (5 bases). CDR1 and CDR2 (germline): MDHEN, SYDVKM. V was shortened by 6 bases and J by 4 bases, with 12 bases between the two germline ends. The CDR3 length is 13 residues. DNA for the CDR3: TGTGCCAGCAGCAACCCTGACAGCTATGGCTACACCTTC. This gives the protein CASSNPDSYGYTF.

The V gene is TRBV19, the J gene TRBJ1-1; no reliable D call. The CDR3 loop spans 15 amino acids. The germline V gene encodes CDR1 LNHDA and CDR2 SQIVND (reference sequence). V lost 9 bases and J lost 2, with 19 bases in between. CDR3 sequence reads: CASTPGQMVNTEAFF. As DNA, the CDR3 is TGTGCCAGCACTCCGGGCCAAATGGTTAACACTGAAGCTTTCTTT.

The chain is built from TRBV28 and TRBJ1-3, with D perhaps TRBD1 (6 bases). The CDR3 runs 13 residues. Germline loops: CDR1 MDHEN, CDR2 SYDVKM. Between the trimmed V and J ends, which lost 5 bases and 9 bases, there was a span of 14 bases. The CDR3 here is CASSAGARGTIYF. CDR3 DNA: TGTGCCAGCAGTGCGGGGGCTAGAGGCACCATATATTTT.

V gene TRBV27 combines with J gene TRBJ2-5; the D is unclear. Germline values: CDR1 MNHEY, CDR2 SMNVEV (reference sequence). V lost 1 base, J lost 8 bases, and 11 bases lay in between. The CDR3 is made up of 13 amino acids. This CDR3 is CASSLLGSVTQYF. The CDR3 nucleotides read TGTGCCAGCAGTTTATTAGGGTCTGTAACCCAGTACTTC.

The gene calls are TRBV18 and TRBJ2-7; 8 positions match TRBD1. The junction had 5 bases not matched to a gene; V was cut back by 5 bases and J by 5 bases. The CDR3 runs 13 residues. Germline loops: CDR1 KGHSH, CDR2 LQKENI. The CDR3 here is CASSNRGLDEQYF. In nucleotides, the CDR3 is TGTGCCAGCTCAAACAGGGGGTTAGACGAGCAGTACTTC.

The gene calls are TRBV5-4 and TRBJ2-7; D possibly corresponds to TRBD2 (6 bases). The CDR3 has 14 amino acids. Germline V gene data show CDR1 as SGHNT and CDR2 as YYREEE (reference sequence). V was trimmed by 3 bases and J by 0 bases, leaving 10 bases between them. The CDR3 region is CASSSGTRSYEQYF. The CDR3 DNA reads as TGTGCCAGCAGCTCCGGGACTCGCTCCTACGAGCAGTACTTC.

The chain carries TRBV19 and TRBJ2-5; D may be TRBD1 (5 bases). Germline V gives CDR1 LNHDA, CDR2 SQIVND (reference sequence). The CDR3 consists of 14 residues. The V end lost 7 bases, the J end lost 4 bases, and 16 bases lay between the germline ends. CDR3: CASTPRQGRETQYF. CDR3 DNA: TGTGCCAGTACCCCCCGGCAGGGAAGAGAGACCCAGTACTTC.

The chain combines TRBV28 with TRBJ2-7, with 9 bases matching TRBD1. After removal of 5 bases from V and 2 bases from J, the junction contained 7 bases not matched to a gene. Germline CDR1 reads MDHEN; CDR2 reads SYDVKM. CDR3 size: 15 residues. CDR3 sequence reads: CASSPPGTGPYEQYF. Written as DNA, the CDR3 is TGTGCCAGCAGTCCTCCGGGGACAGGGCCCTACGAGCAGTACTTC.

In the case of this clone: Other DNA sequences in the sample encode the same CDR3. The chain couples TRBV15 to TRBJ1-1; no reliable D call. The ends were cut back, 2 bases at V and 0 bases at J, with 7 bases in the middle. The CDR3 runs 14 residues. The germline gives CDR1 LNHNV, CDR2 YYDKDF (reference sequence). The CDR3 loop reads CATSRTRMNTEAFF. Written as DNA, the CDR3 is TGTGCCACCAGCAGAACACGTATGAACACTGAAGCTTTCTTT.

The gene calls are TRBV30 and TRBJ1-2, with TRBD1 as a possible D gene (5 bases). The CDR3 extends over 13 amino acids. The germline V gene has CDR1 GTSNPN and CDR2 SVGIG (reference sequence). Trimming removed 3 bases at V and 0 bases at J, with 8 bases between. The CDR3 reads CAWRDKANYGYTF. The CDR3 bases are TGTGCCTGGAGGGACAAGGCTAACTATGGCTACACCTTC.

The table lists this clone with a count of one. The CDR3 sequence: CASSYSGTSNQPQHF. CDR3 sequence (DNA): TGTGCCAGCAGTTACTCGGGTACTAGCAATCAGCCCCAGCATTTT. The J gene is TRBJ1-5, the V gene TRBV6-6; D remains unclear. CDR1 and CDR2 from the germline V gene are MNHNY and SVGAGI (reference sequence). The CDR3 is 15 residues long. The V and J ends lost 0 bases and 0 bases respectively, with 6 bases between them.

The genes are TRBV19 and TRBJ1-5, with D tentatively TRBD1 (5 bases). Trimming stripped 4 bases from V and 0 bases from J, with 25 bases between. CDR1 LNHDA and CDR2 SQIVND come from the germline V gene (reference sequence). The CDR3 is made up of 20 amino acids. CDR3 loop: CASSTPRSFFGGFSNQPQHF. The CDR3 region has the DNA TGTGCCAGTAGTACCCCCCGTTCTTTTTTTGGGGGATTTAGCAATCAGCCCCAGCATTTT.

This clone appeared a few times. The chain combines TRBV5-4 with TRBJ1-2; 8 nucleotides line up with TRBD1. After removal of 5 bases from V and 4 bases from J, the junction contained 10 bases not matched to a gene. The germline CDR1 and CDR2 sequences are SGHNT and YYREEE (reference sequence). This CDR3 is built from 15 residues. CDR3 bases: TGTGCCAGCAGGGGATCAGGGGGCGGGGGCTATGGCTACACCTTC. It is translated as CASRGSGGGGYGYTF. Full variable domain (remainder filled in from reference TRBV5-4 and TRBJ1-2): ETGVTQSPTHLIKTRGQQVTLRCSSQSGHNTVSWYQQALGQGPQFIFQYYREEENGRGNFPPRFSGLQFPNYSSELNVNALELDDSALYLCASRGSGGGGYGYTFGSGTRLTVV.

The chain joins TRBV6-5 to TRBJ1-1; no definite D call. V lost 6 bases, J lost 5 bases, and 13 bases lay in between. Germline CDR1 reads MNHEY; CDR2 reads SVGAGI. CDR3 length: 13 amino acids. CDR3 sequence reads: CASSQHVGTEAFF. CDR3 nucleotides: TGTGCCAGCAGCCAACACGTAGGAACTGAAGCTTTCTTT.

This sequence joins TRBV2 and TRBJ2-5, with 9 nucleotides matching TRBD2. This CDR3 is 17 amino acids long. J gave up 4 bases and V 4 bases, and 13 bases lay outside the gene matches. Germline V gene sequence: CDR1 SNHLY, CDR2 FYNNEI. The CDR3 DNA reads as TGTGCCAGCAGTGTCCCCCAGGGGCGGGAGGGGGGAGAGACCCAGTACTTC. Amino acids: CASSVPQGREGGETQYF. Variable domain in full (rest from reference TRBV2 and TRBJ2-5): EPEVTQTPSHQVTQMGQEVILRCVPISNHLYFYWYRQILGQKVEFLVSFYNNEISEKSEIFDDQFSVERPDGSNFTLKIRSTKLEDSAMYFCASSVPQGREGGETQYFGPGTRLLVL.

The table lists this clone with a few counts. The gene calls are TRBV5-1 and TRBJ2-1, with 7 bases matching TRBD2. The V gene's germline CDR1 is SGHRS and CDR2 YFSETQ. V dropped 4 bases and J dropped 2; count of bases not matched to a gene: 3. This CDR3 contains 14 residues. The CDR3 region has the DNA TGCGCCAGCAGCCATGGACTAGCCTACAATGAGCAGTTCTTC. Residues: CASSHGLAYNEQFF.